This T cell receptor (beta chain) was identified during a study of T-cell memory formation after mild COVID-19 (dated by TCRdb to the early 2020s). Concerning the study at large: Most TCR sequence clusters were specific to one of the two donors. T-cell clones expanding and contracting after mild COVID-19 in a couple of donors were tracked by longitudinal TCRalpha and TCRbeta repertoire sequencing. The cohort was made up of two young adult volunteers, one female and one male, who were previously healthy. Results and caveats for the whole study, not just this receptor: The second-wave clones that peaked on day 37 were not confirmed to be SARS-CoV-2 specific. The study covered only a couple of mild cases, and larger cohorts including severe cases with pre-infection samples were considered necessary. Contracting CD4+ clones turned up mainly in the CM and EM memory subsets, whereas EMRA was where CD8+ clones were enriched. Clones contracting from day 15 to 85 had balanced CD4/CD8 phenotypes, while a second wave expanding from day 15 to 37 was biased towards CD4+. Some responding clones were found in pre-infection memory, which suggests that pre-existing cross-reactive memory T cells took part in the SARS-CoV-2 response.

Ficoll-Paque density gradient centrifugation was the method used to isolate PBMCs. The sequencer listed for this sample is Illumina NovaSeq 6000. Using 5'RACE with constant-segment primers, TCRalpha and TCRbeta cDNA libraries were constructed, with sample barcodes and unique molecular identifiers added in the process. Trizol reagent was used to extract RNA from every sample. Library amplification was performed in two PCR steps, and a second sample barcode and Illumina TruSeq adapters were introduced in the second step. The libraries were sequenced on an Illumina NovaSeq using 2 x 150 bp paired-end reads. Per the source publication's procedure: The reads were demultiplexed and collapsed into UMI-guided consensus sequences using migec v1.2.7. Using mixcr v2.1.11, the UMI consensuses were aligned to TRA and TRB V and J templates and assembled into clonotypes. A clonotype was counted as expanded or contracted only when both edgeR and NoisET called the clonotype significant, with the noise models trained on biological replicates. For edgeR calls, the thresholds were a false discovery rate-adjusted p below 0.01 and a log2 fold-change of 1. As an exploratory analysis of dynamics, PCA with hierarchical clustering was applied to max-normalized trajectories of the 1000 most abundant clonotypes. Separately sequenced CD4+ and CD8+ repertoires were used to assign the CD4 or CD8 phenotype of responding clones. The public reads were run again by TCRdb, first through fastp at Q25 and then through MiXCR, and only productive beta chains were kept. Rows with a matching CDR3 protein are joined into one entry that keeps the most common DNA and genes. It is TCRdb's table, rather than the study itself, that gives the V and J calls and clone size. The sample yields approximately 240,000 distinct CDR3 sequences; around 17% were counted once. Clones ranked in the top ten supply 3.5% to 4% of the sample.

Per the germline V gene, SGHRS is the CDR1 and YFSETQ is the CDR2. The CDR3 runs 15 residues from the cysteine to the phenylalanine. Only the CDR3 DNA stays, 45 bases, in frame from base 1. The germline V and J ends show losses of 4 bases and 4 bases respectively, and no gene match explains 7 bases of the junction. This clonotype has more than one count but fewer than ten. Its antigen remains undetermined. The sample holds no much larger clone one base away, and base qualities are not on file. The sequencing sample was made of PBMCs or a T cell subset sorted from them (not recorded which). The TCR was taken from a young man who had mild COVID-19 (a few samples of this study predate the infection). The sample titles of this study are shuffled in the database, so cell type and time point are left out; the donor was told from shared clones. In this chain, TRBV5-1 is recombined with TRBJ1-4, and 7 bases in between align with TRBD1. The DNA is TGCGCCAGCAGCATACAGGGGCGCCTTAATGAAAAACTGTTTTTT. It translates to CASSIQGRLNEKLFF.